This TCR beta chain emerged from a study of T cell responses to AZD1222 COVID-19 vaccine. A note on this clone: Its antigen is not identified.

TCRdb's table, derived via immunoSEQ multiplex PCR, lists solely in-frame clones and lacks some. Of some 130,000 clones in the sample, about 90% were seen once. Combined were second doses at about 4 or about 12 weeks. Trimming cost V 1 base and J 6 bases, with 9 bases left between them. The CDR3 consists of 13 residues. Findings of the study overall: Clonal diversity may have been underestimated in mostly white British donors. With two AZD1222 doses given, Spike-specific TCR breadth and depth both rose. In the spike-specific TCR repertoire, nearly half reportedly target unmutated variant regions.

The sample was peripheral blood, taken 28 days after the second AZD1222 dose. The chain has TRBV12-3 or TRBV12-4 and TRBJ1-2; the D gene is possibly TRBD1 (5 bases). The sequence was collected from an adult who received the AZD1222 COVID-19 vaccine. The CDR3 DNA is TGTGCCAGCAGTTTAGTTAGGGGCAATGGCTACACCTTC. Translation gives CASSLVRGNGYTF.